This paragraph reports one TCR beta chain. Its antigen is currently unknown. The V gene's germline CDR1 is SGDLS and CDR2 YYNGEE. The CDR3 is 16 residues long. The trim removed 2 bases at V and 2 bases at J, leaving 6 bases unmatched. This sample is drawn from a study of CD8+ T cells in alopecia areata. Study-wide context: Tofacitinib lasted 6 to 18 months, then 6 months off drug. Overall study findings and caveats: Under tofacitinib, numerous expanded lesional clonotypes remained detectable in scalp and blood. Significant decreases in scalp clonality and expanded CD8+ clones followed tofacitinib treatment.

Extracted from the samples, RNA was reverse transcribed into cDNA to serve as the sequencing template. Here immunoSEQ multiplex PCR was the method, and the copy in TCRdb shows in-frame clones only, minus some. The sample holds about 180,000 clones, around 58% seen once. Treatment reported: oral pan-JAK inhibitor, 5-10 mg twice daily. The chain couples TRBV9 to TRBJ2-2, with 7 positions matching TRBD1. The specimen was CD4+ T cells sorted from blood, collected between weeks 55 and 65, from a patient treated with tofacitinib. The receptor was derived from a human donor with alopecia areata. This CDR3 is CASSVVTGINTGELFF. The CDR3 region has the DNA TGTGCCAGCAGCGTCGTGACAGGGATAAACACCGGGGAGCTGTTTTTT.